The TCR beta chain described here comes from a study of blood T cells in healthy people across ages. Study results and limitations: In long-lived donors, naive CD4+ cell counts and diversity exceeded those of aged donors.

In germline, CDR1 is SGHTA, CDR2 FQGTGA. With 1 base removed from V and 10 bases from J, the gap between germline ends came to 10 bases. CDR3 length equals 13 residues. The study recruited healthy Caucasian donors from Russia who were aged roughly 6 to 95. Every donor gave roughly 9.6 milliliters of peripheral blood. A second PCR, run for about 7 to 11 cycles, used a sample-barcoded 5' primer plus a J-beta primer mix. Unique molecular identifiers of 12 random nucleotides labeled each cDNA. TCRdb called the 5' RACE reads again in MiXCR, with one record for every CDR3 protein. Counted here are some 710,000 distinct CDR3 sequences, 35% to 60% occurring once; the ten biggest clones make up about a sixth. Points on this clonotype: Its antigen is undetermined.

The source material was blood. The chain combines TRBV7-3 with TRBJ2-2; D call uncertain. The TCR originated in a man older than 75 in good health. Here the CDR3 reads CASSLSSRAELFF. In DNA form, the CDR3 reads TGTGCCAGCAGCTTAAGTTCCCGTGCGGAGCTGTTTTTT.